This T cell receptor (beta chain) was sequenced for a study of cytomegalovirus exposure and HLA in healthy donors. Study findings and constraints: Most of the TCR beta V segments (in an earlier analysis) were productive either about 87% or about 30% of the time. Despite most TCR sequences being rare, some public TCRs occurred in many donors. In vitro experiments confirmed that three CMV-associated chains were specific for CMV antigens.

Germline CDR1 is MNHEY and CDR2 is SMNVEV (reference sequence). V lost 3 bases and J lost 7; bases outside the gene matches: 5. This CDR3 comprises 14 residues. The PCR used 60 Vbeta and 13 Jbeta primers. The table came from immunoSEQ multiplex PCR; TCRdb's copy has only in-frame clones and leaves some out. The sample consists of around 130,000 clones, roughly 63% of them appearing once. Healthy individuals who donated bone marrow served as the donors. Comment on this clone: Its antigen is not identified.

The genes are TRBV27 and TRBJ2-2; 7 bases are a match to TRBD2. Input material: PBMCs. The TCR comes from a man aged 25 to 45 in good health and CMV-seropositive. The CDR3 DNA sequence: TGTGCCAGCAGTTTTCCGGGGGGAAACGGGGAGCTGTTTTTT. Its translation: CASSFPGGNGELFF.